This T cell receptor (beta chain) was documented in a study of T cell repertoires in cytomegalovirus infection. Across the study: Use of recently identified HLA-C-restricted and well-studied HLA-B-restricted CMV epitopes was part of the study. Public TCR beta signatures indicated both CMV infection and matching HLA type. General study results and limits: Cumulative frequency of public TCR beta families picked out carriers of CMV plus the relevant HLA. Clonotypes of TCR beta that were HLA-C-restricted and CMV-specific dominated the ex vivo response.

This clonotype has just a few counts. Its antigen is not known. MiXCR, run by TCRdb on the reads, gives a single entry per CDR3 protein. Seen here are fewer than 1,000,000 distinct CDR3 sequences, approximately 31% observed once, and the top ten hold roughly 13%. The CDR3 has 14 residues. V dropped 3 bases and J dropped 3 bases, with 11 bases sitting between them. The V and J genes are TRBV12-3 or TRBV12-4 and TRBJ1-1; D is ambiguous. The receptor comes from a human donor in good health (CMV status not recorded). Some clones in this sample may be carry-over from other donors' samples. Sequencing was performed on cultured CD8+ T cells from PBMCs, taken from culture after CMV antigen stimulation. CDR3 amino acids: CASSFRDMDTEAFF. DNA for the CDR3: TGTGCCAGCAGTTTCCGCGACATGGACACTGAAGCTTTCTTT.